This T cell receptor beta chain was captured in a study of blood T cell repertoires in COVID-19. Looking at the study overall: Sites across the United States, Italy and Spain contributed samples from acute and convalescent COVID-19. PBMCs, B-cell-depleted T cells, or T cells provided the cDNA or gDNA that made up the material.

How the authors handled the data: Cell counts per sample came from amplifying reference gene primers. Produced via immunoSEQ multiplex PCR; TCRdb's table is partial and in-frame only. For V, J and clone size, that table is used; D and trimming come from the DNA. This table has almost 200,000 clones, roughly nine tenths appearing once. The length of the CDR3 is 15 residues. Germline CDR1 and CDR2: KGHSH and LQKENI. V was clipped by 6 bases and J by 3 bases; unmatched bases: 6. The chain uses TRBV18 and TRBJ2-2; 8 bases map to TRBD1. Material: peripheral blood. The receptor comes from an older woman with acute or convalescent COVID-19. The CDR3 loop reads CASSLDRGHTGELFF. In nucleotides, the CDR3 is TGTGCCAGCTCCCTTGACAGGGGACACACCGGGGAGCTGTTTTTT.